This T cell receptor (beta chain) was identified during a study of T cells in Graves' hyperthyroidism and ophthalmopathy. This clonotype has only a few counts. Amplification of TCR beta CDR3 regions used RNA as the template. The HTBI primer set served for first-round RT-PCR of the TCR CDR3. TCRdb called the multiplex PCR reads again in MiXCR, with one record for every CDR3 protein. The table records about 600,000 distinct CDR3 sequences, around 13% of them present only once. This CDR3 spans 15 amino acids. V lost 5 bases, J lost 3 bases, and 9 bases stayed unmatched. Germline CDR1 reads SGHKS; CDR2 reads YYEKEE (reference sequence). The PBMCs studied were ones that came from roughly 11 ml fresh peripheral blood.

The clonotype comes from a woman in her fifties or sixties with Graves' ophthalmopathy. This chain uses TRBV5-5 with TRBJ2-7, with TRBD1 matching 9 bases. Sequencing input: blood. The CDR3 region has the DNA TGTGCCAGCAGTTTAAACCGGGACAGGGACTACGAGCAGTACTTC. It yields the protein CASSLNRDRDYEQYF.